These 26 T cell receptor beta chains originate from one sample sequenced in a study of cytomegalovirus exposure and HLA in healthy donors. Assay: immunoSEQ multiplex PCR; the TCRdb copy retains only in-frame clones and omits some. The sample includes some 130,000 clones, roughly nine tenths of them seen just once. Sequencing was carried out using PBMCs. The receptor set was obtained from a man in his late teens or twenties in good health and CMV-seronegative.

The genes are TRBV19 and TRBJ2-5, with D uncertain. Germline values: CDR1 LNHDA, CDR2 SQIVND (reference sequence). V lost 2 bases to trimming and J lost 2 bases, with 6 bases between them. This CDR3 spans 13 amino acids. Written as DNA, the CDR3 is TGTGCCAGTAGTATATACATGCAAGAGACCCAGTACTTC. Amino acids: CASSIYMQETQYF.

This chain links TRBV19 with TRBJ1-5; the match to TRBD1 covers 9 bases. Germline V CDR1 and CDR2: LNHDA, SQIVND (reference sequence). V trimming: 5 bases; J trimming: 7 bases; junction bases outside the gene matches: 6. CDR3 size: 14 residues. The CDR3, as DNA: TGTGCCAGTAGTCCGGGACAGGGTTACCAGCCCCAGCATTTT. Encoded protein: CASSPGQGYQPQHF.

This clone was seen only a few times. The rearrangement links TRBV5-1 to TRBJ2-7, with D possibly being TRBD2 (5 bases). Germline lookup yields CDR1 SGHRS and CDR2 YFSETQ. The V end was cut by 4 bases, the J end by 5 bases, with 10 bases between. This CDR3 has 12 amino acids. The CDR3 protein is CASSRAGDEQYF. The DNA of the CDR3 is TGCGCCAGCAGCCGGGCCGGGGACGAGCAGTACTTC.

The rearrangement uses TRBV5-1 and TRBJ2-7, with D perhaps TRBD2 (7 bases). Trimming removed 2 bases at V and 2 bases at J, with 11 bases between. Germline V gene sequence: CDR1 SGHRS, CDR2 YFSETQ. The CDR3 extends over 14 amino acids. The CDR3 here is CASSFRGAAYEQYF. The CDR3, as DNA: TGCGCCAGCAGCTTCCGGGGGGCCGCCTACGAGCAGTACTTC.

The rearrangement joins TRBV6-1 to TRBJ2-7, with D uncertain. V dropped 10 bases and J dropped 4 bases, with 11 bases sitting between them. CDR1 is MNHNS, CDR2 SASEGT, per germline. This CDR3 is built from 11 residues. CDR3 protein: CATSPLYEQYF. The CDR3 DNA follows: TGTGCCACCTCACCCCTATACGAGCAGTACTTC.

The rearrangement joins TRBV5-4 to TRBJ2-1; no clear D gene. The germline CDR1 and CDR2 sequences are SGHNT and YYREEE (reference sequence). V lost 1 base, J lost 7 bases, and 6 bases lay in between. This CDR3 spans 12 amino acids. CDR3 region: CASSLRANEQFF. CDR3 DNA sequence: TGTGCCAGCAGCTTGCGAGCAAATGAGCAGTTCTTC.

Only one count was recorded for this clone. The V call is TRBV7-2, the J call TRBJ2-5, with TRBD1 matching 11 bases. Germline V gene lookup returns CDR1 SGHTA and CDR2 FQGNSA. The CDR3 is made up of 16 amino acids. Trimming removed 5 bases from V and 5 bases from J; junction bases left unmatched: 10. The CDR3 nucleotides are TGTGCCAGCAGCCACGCGGGACAGGGGGATAGGGAGACCCAGTACTTC. Protein product: CASSHAGQGDRETQYF. The full variable domain, completed using reference TRBV7-2 and TRBJ2-5, is GAGVSQSPSNKVTEKGKDVELRCDPISGHTALYWYRQSLGQGLEFLIYFQGNSAPDKSGLPSDRFSAERTGGSVSTLTIQRTQQEDSAVYLCASSHAGQGDRETQYFGPGTRLLVL.

The rearrangement joins TRBV7-8 to TRBJ2-5; a weak D match, TRBD2 (7 bases). The CDR3 spans 14 residues. Deletions cut 4 bases from V and 3 bases from J, with 12 bases between. Per germline, CDR1 SGHVS and CDR2 FQNEAQ. CDR3 nucleotides: TGTGCCAGCAGCTCAAGGGGGGGGAAAGAGACCCAGTACTTC. Translation: CASSSRGGKETQYF.

This rearrangement joins TRBV2 to TRBJ1-1; possibly TRBD1 for D (5 bases). Trimming pared 7 bases from V and 0 bases from J, leaving 9 bases between. Germline loops: CDR1 SNHLY, CDR2 FYNNEI. The CDR3 contains 13 residues. Here the CDR3 reads CASTQGLNTEAFF. CDR3 DNA sequence: TGTGCCAGCACGCAGGGTCTGAACACTGAAGCTTTCTTT.

The chain combines TRBV7-9 with TRBJ2-3; TRBD2 matches 10 bases. Losses at the gene ends were 5 bases for V and 4 bases for J; bases not matched to a gene: 6. CDR1 is SEHNR and CDR2 is FQNEAQ in the germline V gene (reference sequence). The CDR3 loop spans 15 amino acids. CDR3 in DNA: TGTGCCAGCAGCATAGGGACTAGCGTCTCAGATACGCAGTATTTT. This gives the protein CASSIGTSVSDTQYF.

As DNA, the CDR3 is TGTGCCAGCAGCCATCGGGGTGACTCGGAGCAGTACTTC. Translation: CASSHRGDSEQYF. V gene TRBV13 combines with J gene TRBJ2-7; D perhaps matches TRBD2 (5 bases). CDR1 PRHDT and CDR2 FYEKMQ come from the germline V gene (reference sequence). The CDR3 contains 13 residues. V shed 5 bases and J shed 7 bases, with 15 bases lying between them. Complete variable domain (other parts from reference TRBV13 and TRBJ2-7): AAGVIQSPRHLIKEKRETATLKCYPIPRHDTVYWYQQGPGQDPQFLISFYEKMQSDKGSIPDRFSAQQFSDYHSELNMSSLELGDSALYFCASSHRGDSEQYFGPGTRLTVT.

The chain employs TRBV2 and TRBJ1-6; D not resolved. This CDR3 is built from 17 residues. Trimming shortened V by 6 bases and J by 0 bases, and 15 bases separated the two germline ends. Germline lookup yields CDR1 SNHLY and CDR2 FYNNEI. The CDR3: CASSLDILSSYNSPLHF. As DNA, the CDR3 is TGTGCCAGCAGCTTAGACATACTGAGCTCCTATAATTCACCCCTCCACTTT.

This clone was observed once. V and J are TRBV23-1 and TRBJ1-2; TRBD1 is a possible D gene (5 bases). TRBV23-1 is annotated as an ORF whose role is uncertain. The V end was cut by 2 bases, the J end by 6 bases, with 10 bases between. The CDR3 covers 13 residues. The CDR3 loop reads CASSQSPGNGYTF. CDR3 coding DNA: TGCGCCAGCAGTCAAAGCCCAGGGAATGGCTACACCTTC.

The rearrangement joins TRBV10-1 to TRBJ1-5; weak D call: TRBD1 (5 bases). Germline V lookup: CDR1 WNHNN, CDR2 SYGVQD (reference sequence). Deletions cut 3 bases from V and 3 bases from J, with 9 bases between. CDR3 length equals 14 residues. The CDR3 coding sequence is TGCGCCAGCAGTGACCAGGGCCTCAATCAGCCCCAGCATTTT. Amino acid sequence: CASSDQGLNQPQHF.

This clone was observed once. V is TRBV28 and J is TRBJ2-3, with 12 bases that match TRBD2. J lost 4 bases, V lost 0 bases, and 2 bases had no gene match. Germline assignment: CDR1 MDHEN and CDR2 SYDVKM. This CDR3 region has 16 residues. DNA of the CDR3: TGTGCCAGCAGTTTATGGACTAGCGGGGGCTCAGATACGCAGTATTTT. This translates into CASSLWTSGGSDTQYF.

This chain links TRBV9 with TRBJ2-7; 7 positions agree with TRBD1. Trimming cost V 4 bases and J 3 bases; bases outside gene matches: 4. The CDR3 length is 13 residues. Germline values: CDR1 SGDLS, CDR2 YYNGEE. CDR3 sequence: CASSPGDSYEQYF. In nucleotides, the CDR3 is TGTGCCAGCAGCCCCGGGGACAGCTACGAGCAGTACTTC.

To note about this clone: At one end the junction does not follow the germline gene, possibly because of a read error. J is TRBJ2-7 and V is TRBV4-1; no definite D call. Germline CDR1 and CDR2: MGHRA and YSYEKL. The CDR3 loop spans 14 amino acids. CDR3 sequence (DNA): TGCGCCAGCAGCCAACCGGGTGGCTCCTCCGAGCAGTACTTC. It codes for CASSQPGGSSEQYF.

The V gene is TRBV7-6, the J gene TRBJ2-7, with D possibly TRBD1 on 6 matching bases. This CDR3 has 13 amino acids. The germline CDR1 and CDR2 sequences are SGHVS and FNYEAQ. V shed 2 bases and J shed 5 bases, with 10 bases lying between them. Here the CDR3 reads CASSLQGRDEQYF. In nucleotides, the CDR3 is TGTGCCAGCAGCTTACAGGGGAGAGACGAGCAGTACTTC.

The V gene is TRBV18, the J gene TRBJ2-4; 12 bases map to TRBD2. This CDR3 has 17 residues. Germline V gives CDR1 KGHSH, CDR2 LQKENI. The V gene end was trimmed by 2 bases and the J gene end by 0 bases; junction bases not matched to a gene: 2. CDR3 sequence: CASSPGLAGLAKNIQYF. As DNA, the CDR3 is TGTGCCAGCTCACCAGGACTAGCGGGGTTAGCCAAAAACATTCAGTACTTC.

This clone turned up a few times. In DNA, the CDR3 is TGTGCCAGTAGTATGGATAGTGTAGGGGCCTACGAGCAGTACTTC. Translating it yields CASSMDSVGAYEQYF. V usage is TRBV19 and J usage is TRBJ2-7; D is perhaps TRBD1 (5 bases). With 3 bases removed from V and 2 bases from J, the gap between germline ends came to 14 bases. Germline CDR1 and CDR2: LNHDA and SQIVND (reference sequence). The CDR3 contains 15 residues.

The chain joins TRBV2 to TRBJ2-3; 10 nucleotides agree with TRBD2. Germline V CDR1 and CDR2: SNHLY, FYNNEI. The J segment lost 4 bases and the V segment lost 7 bases, leaving 8 bases of the junction unmatched. The CDR3 totals 15 residues. CDR3: CASTPLAGAPDTQYF. The CDR3 bases are TGTGCCAGCACTCCTCTAGCGGGAGCCCCAGATACGCAGTATTTT.

This chain links TRBV28 with TRBJ1-2; 9 bases agree with TRBD1. The germline CDR1 and CDR2 sequences are MDHEN and SYDVKM. V lost 5 bases, J lost 4 bases, and 17 bases stayed unmatched. The CDR3 length is 18 residues. The CDR3 sequence: CASSTRNRGPSYGYGYTF. The CDR3 region has the DNA TGTGCCAGCAGTACCAGAAACAGGGGGCCCAGTTATGGCTATGGCTACACCTTC.

This clone was observed a handful of times. The rearrangement uses TRBV2 and TRBJ1-6; D perhaps matches TRBD1 (6 bases). The V and J ends lost 8 bases and 3 bases respectively, with 8 bases between them. The CDR3 loop spans 13 amino acids. Germline V gene data show CDR1 as SNHLY and CDR2 as FYNNEI. The CDR3 DNA reads TGTGCCAGCCACAGGGACTATAATTCACCCCTCCACTTT. Translating it yields CASHRDYNSPLHF. Looking up the rest from reference TRBV2 and TRBJ1-6 gives the full variable domain: EPEVTQTPSHQVTQMGQEVILRCVPISNHLYFYWYRQILGQKVEFLVSFYNNEISEKSEIFDDQFSVERPDGSNFTLKIRSTKLEDSAMYFCASHRDYNSPLHFGNGTRLTVT.

V gene TRBV19 combines with J gene TRBJ2-1; 8 nucleotides align to TRBD1. Germline CDR1 and CDR2: LNHDA and SQIVND (reference sequence). Trimming took 6 bases from V and 6 from J; bases not matched to a gene: 7. CDR3 size: 14 residues. The chain's CDR3 is CASRRQGWVNEQFF. The CDR3 nucleotides are TGTGCCAGTAGGAGACAGGGGTGGGTCAATGAGCAGTTCTTC. Combining the CDR3 with reference TRBV19 and TRBJ2-1 gives the whole variable domain DGGITQSPKYLFRKEGQNVTLSCEQNLNHDAMYWYRQDPGQGLRLIYYSQIVNDFQKGDIAEGYSVSREKKESFPLTVTSAQKNPTAFYLCASRRQGWVNEQFFGPGTRLTVL.

V is TRBV6-4 and J is TRBJ2-2, with unresolved D. V was shortened by 5 bases and J by 4 bases, with 8 bases between the two germline ends. This CDR3 has 13 amino acids. The germline V gene has CDR1 MRHNA and CDR2 SNTAGT. This chain's CDR3 is CASSLSGTGELFF. CDR3 nucleotides: TGTGCCAGCAGTCTGTCAGGCACCGGGGAGCTGTTTTTT.

In its sample, this clone was seen once. V gene TRBV6-1 combines with J gene TRBJ1-5; D is unclear. Trimming took 2 bases from V and 7 from J, leaving 12 bases between them. CDR3 length: 14 amino acids. Germline CDR1 MNHNS, CDR2 SASEGT. The CDR3 DNA reads as TGTGCCAGCAGTGAAAACTGGGAGTACCAGCCCCAGCATTTT. Its translation is CASSENWEYQPQHF.